Listed here are 2 T cell receptor beta chains from one sample, sequenced in a study of vaccination effects on CD4 cells after COVID-19. Clones were read by immunoSEQ multiplex PCR, and TCRdb kept only the in-frame ones, dropping some. The data contain 50,000 or so clones, 55% to 75% of them singletons. Isolation of CD4+ T cells took place after approximately 10 days of culture. No antigens are known for them. The sample consisted of CD4+ T cells from PBMCs cultured without peptide, taken before COVID-19 vaccination. The receptors were gathered from a human donor who received a COVID-19 vaccine.

V and J are TRBV29-1 and TRBJ1-1; D possibly corresponds to TRBD1 (6 bases). V lost 7 bases and J lost 6, with 9 bases in between. The CDR3 is 10 residues long. The germline gives CDR1 SQVTM, CDR2 ANQGSEA. The CDR3 loop reads CSGGTSEAFF. The CDR3, as DNA: TGCAGCGGGGGGACATCTGAAGCTTTCTTT.

The chain has TRBV4-2 and TRBJ2-7; D is ambiguous. CDR3 length equals 13 residues. The germline V gene encodes CDR1 LGHNA and CDR2 YNFKEQ. Trimming stripped 0 bases from V and 4 bases from J, with 7 bases between. CDR3 in amino acids: CASSQDLNYEQYF. The DNA for the CDR3 is TGTGCCAGCAGCCAAGACTTGAATTACGAGCAGTACTTC.